This TCR beta chain was identified in a study of T-cell memory formation after mild COVID-19. The wider study: TCR clustering was largely donor specific. Study-level points and caveats: From day 15 to 85, contracting clones were balanced between CD4 and CD8, whereas later expanders leaned toward CD4+. CM and EM subsets held most contracting CD4+ clones; EMRA held CD8+ ones.

Using its own MiXCR run on the 5' RACE reads, TCRdb lists one record per CDR3 protein. The repertoire consists of hundreds of thousands of distinct CDR3 sequences, with roughly 23% occurring once and the leading ten covering around 13%. About this clonotype: The antigen remains unidentified.

The CDR3 has 15 residues. The V gene's germline CDR1 is DFQATT and CDR2 SNEGSKA (reference sequence). Trimming took 5 bases from V and 4 from J, leaving 17 bases between them. The rearrangement uses TRBV20-1 and TRBJ2-2; D remains ambiguous. Source material: PBMCs or a T cell subset sorted from them (not recorded which). This TCR was recovered from an adult woman who had mild COVID-19 (a few samples of this study predate the infection). Cell type and time point are not known. CDR3 protein: CSAPDLGSPTGELFF. The CDR3 DNA reads as TGCAGTGCTCCGGATCTAGGCTCCCCCACCGGGGAGCTGTTTTTT.